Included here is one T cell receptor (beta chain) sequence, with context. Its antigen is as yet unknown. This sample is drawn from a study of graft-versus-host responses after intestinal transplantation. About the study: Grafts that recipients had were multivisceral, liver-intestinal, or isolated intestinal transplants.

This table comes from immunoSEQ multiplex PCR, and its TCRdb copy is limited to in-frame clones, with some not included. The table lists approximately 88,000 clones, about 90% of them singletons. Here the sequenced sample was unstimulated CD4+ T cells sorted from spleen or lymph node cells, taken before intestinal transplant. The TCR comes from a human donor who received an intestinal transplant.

CDR3 loop: CASSTTRGIEEKLFF. CDR3 bases: TGTGCCAGCAGCACCACCAGGGGCATCGAGGAAAAACTGTTTTTT. The genes are TRBV7-9 and TRBJ1-4; tentatively, D is TRBD1 (6 bases). Trimming took 5 bases from V and 8 from J, leaving 18 bases between them. CDR1 SEHNR and CDR2 FQNEAQ come from the germline V gene (reference sequence). This CDR3 region has 15 residues.